This T cell receptor (beta chain) was profiled in a study of blood T cells in healthy people across ages (dated by TCRdb to the mid-2010s). With regard to the full study: In model experiments, template switching captured roughly one uniquely barcoded TCR beta cDNA molecule for every two T cells. The study measured age-related changes in TCR beta repertoire diversity using deep sequencing normalized with unique cDNA molecular identifiers. The donors were split into four age groups: young (average about 16 years), middle-aged (nearly 40), aged (roughly 60) and long-lived (82). To avoid experimental bias, donors of different ages were distributed randomly across sequencing lanes. Using the same blood draw, the study looked at two additional independent replicas of 1 million unique cDNA reads for two donors, one aged 18 to 30 and the other aged 80 or older.

CDR1 and CDR2 are drawn from the germline V gene: SGHAT, FQNNGV. Counted from cysteine to phenylalanine, this CDR3 has 19 amino acids. Of the read, only the CDR3 DNA is kept; its 57 bases are in frame from base 1. For this chain, trimming is 0 bases at the V end and 1 base at the J end, and the number of junction bases without a gene match is 15. Beyond this particular receptor, the publication reports: Observed TCR beta diversity correlated strongly with the percentage of naive T cells measured by flow cytometry. Estimates of total diversity based on one million sequenced T cells were regarded as lower bounds and as underestimates. Compared with the aged group, more naive CD4+ T cells, fewer expanded clones and increased TCR diversity were shown by the long-lived group, suggesting age selection. As age increased, observed TCR beta diversity per million T cells dropped in a roughly linear way, and a significant reduction was already evident by age 40. The CMV infection status of donors was not known, potentially confounding age-related changes in expanded clonotypes. Bulk unsorted PBMC profiling prevented conclusive comparison of naive and antigen-experienced compartments.

Donors were a few dozen systemically healthy Caucasian individuals from Russia aged about 6 to 100 years. Around 9.8 milliliters of peripheral blood were collected from each donor into EDTA-treated Vacutainer tubes. PBMCs were isolated by Ficoll-Paque density-gradient centrifugation, with at least 6.5 million obtained per sample. Total RNA was extracted from PBMCs with Trizol reagent, with at least 6 micrograms obtained per sample. Naive CD45RAhigh/CD27high T cell percentages were measured by flow cytometry on a PBMC aliquot from every donor. Concerning this clonotype: The target of this receptor is not known. There are no base qualities to consult, and no much larger clone falls within one base.

Library creation used 5' RACE. Sequenced on an Illumina HiSeq 2500. A second about 7 to 12 cycle PCR used a sample-barcoded 5' primer and a J-beta primer mix. A template-switch 5' adaptor carrying 12 random nucleotides introduced a unique molecular identifier onto each TCR beta cDNA molecule. Each sample yielded at least 2.5 million CDR3-containing paired-end reads. The Mint cDNA synthesis kit, primed by a TRBC-specific oligonucleotide, was used to synthesize first-strand cDNA from all RNA. Following uracil-DNA glycosylase treatment, a first 18-cycle PCR with universal primers M1SS and BC2_uni_R was performed on all cDNA. In the authors' own workflow: For normalization, 1 million high-quality reads, each with a distinct molecular identifier, were randomly selected from each sample. Instead of being binned into consensus sequences, reads that shared molecular identifiers were thrown out. MiTCR, run with a Q25 quality threshold and the strictest error-elimination algorithm, handled CDR3 identification, clonotype clustering and error correction. A nonparametric unseen species model with Euler transformation was used to estimate lower-bound total TCR beta diversity. The public reads were reprocessed in TCRdb via fastp at Q25 and MiXCR, keeping in-frame beta chains. Each entry merges the rows of one CDR3 protein and shows their most common DNA and genes. The V and J calls were determined by TCRdb, not by the authors. The sample table contains 1 million or so distinct CDR3 sequences; only one count was recorded for under 45% of them. The ten largest clonotypes hold approximately 20% of the sample.

The sequencing input was blood. The rearrangement combines TRBV11-2 with TRBJ2-7; the junction holds 7 bases that match TRBD1. The clonotype was recovered from a woman aged 60-70 years in good health. The sequenced DNA: TGTGCCAGCAGCTTAGACTTGACAGGGTTGGGAACCATTTCCTACGAGCAGTACTTC. This sequence encodes CASSLDLTGLGTISYEQYF. This CDR3, with the reference TRBV11-2 and TRBJ2-7 proteins standing in past its ends, gives the full variable domain EAGVAQSPRYKIIEKRQSVAFWCNPISGHATLYWYQQILGQGPKLLIQFQNNGVVDDSQLPKDRFSAERLKGVDSTLKIQPAKLEDSAVYLCASSLDLTGLGTISYEQYFGPGTRLTVT.